These T cell receptor beta chains were read from a single sample in a study of identical twins' blood T cells. Using its own MiXCR run on the 5' RACE reads, TCRdb lists one record per CDR3 protein. The table records around 380,000 distinct CDR3 sequences, under 30% of them present only once. The sample comprised PBMCs. These receptor sequences come from a woman aged 18 to 55 in good health. CDR3s include the opening cysteine and the closing phenylalanine or tryptophan. A D gene is named only where the DNA matches it firmly. Size tells how often a clone was seen (once, few, many) or the class of an expanded clone, and some rows leave it out.

>TRBV18|-|TRBJ1-1|many
TGTGCCAGCTCTCCGAACAGGGACTTCTCTGAAGCTTTCTTT
CASSPNRDFSEAFF
>TRBV20-1|-|TRBJ1-1|-
TGCAGTGCTAGAGACCTTACTATTGACACTGGAGCTTTCTTT
CSARDLTIDTGAFF
>TRBV20-1|-|TRBJ1-5|few
TGCAGTGCCAACGACAGGTTCAGCAATCAGCCCCAGCATTTT
CSANDRFSNQPQHF
>TRBV20-1|-|TRBJ2-1|-
TGCAGTGCTGCCACCGTTTATAATGAGCAGTTCTTC
CSAATVYNEQFF
>TRBV12-3/TRBV12-4|TRBD2|TRBJ2-2|-
TGTGCCAGCAAAAAGCGGGGGTCACCCGGGGAGTTGTTTTTT
CASKKRGSPGELFF
>TRBV10-3|-|TRBJ1-1|few
TGTGCCACTCGAACCCAGTTTGAAGCTTTCTTT
CATRTQFEAFF
>TRBV10-3|-|TRBJ2-1|-
TGTGCCATCAAAGGGACCCATGAGCAGTTCTTC
CAIKGTHEQFF
>TRBV10-3|-|TRBJ1-1|-
TGTGCCATCAGTGGAACAGATAACACTGAAGCTTTCTTT
CAISGTDNTEAFF
>TRBV6-5|-|TRBJ1-1|-
TGTGCCAGCAGTAGGTCGGAAGCACACACTGAAGCTTTCTTT
CASSRSEAHTEAFF
>TRBV5-1|-|TRBJ2-2|many
TGCGCCAGCAGCTTCGACCTGAACACCGGGGAGCTGTTTTTT
CASSFDLNTGELFF
>TRBV25-1|-|TRBJ2-3|-
TGTGCCAGCAGTGGCGCCACAGATACGCAGTATTTT
CASSGATDTQYF
>TRBV20-1|TRBD1|TRBJ1-4|-
TGCAGTGCTAGACCTACAGGGGGTAATGAAAAACTGTTTTTT
CSARPTGGNEKLFF
>TRBV7-9|-|TRBJ1-2|-
TGTGCCAGCAGCTTCAGGATCTCTGGCTACACCTTC
CASSFRISGYTF
>TRBV5-1|-|TRBJ1-1|few
TGCGCCAGCAGCTTGACGGAATCTGAAGCTTTCTTT
CASSLTESEAFF
>TRBV15|-|TRBJ2-2|-
TGTGCCACCAGCAGCGACGTCCGGGACCGCGCTTACACCGGGGAGCTGTTTTTT
CATSSDVRDRAYTGELFF
>TRBV19|-|TRBJ1-5|-
TGTGCCAGTTGTGATAAGAATACGCCCCAGCATTTT
CASCDKNTPQHF
>TRBV11-2|-|TRBJ1-6|-
TGTGCCAGCAGCTTATCTAGGGACGGATCACCCCTCCACTTT
CASSLSRDGSPLHF
>TRBV29-1|TRBD1|TRBJ1-5|-
TGCAGCGTGGGACAGGGAGGCAATCAGACCCAGCATTTT
CSVGQGGNQTQHF
>TRBV7-9|-|TRBJ1-2|-
TGTGCCAGCAGCCCCCCAGTCCCCGATGGCTACACCTTC
CASSPPVPDGYTF
>TRBV20-1|-|TRBJ1-1|many
TGCAGTGCTAGTTTCCGGGGGCAAGCTTTCTTT
CSASFRGQAFF
>TRBV6-6|-|TRBJ1-5|-
TGTGCCAGCAGTTACCCAGAGAAGTCCGGTCAGCCCCAGCATTTT
CASSYPEKSGQPQHF
>TRBV29-1|-|TRBJ2-1|-
TGCAGCGTTGATTGGGGTTACTCCTACAATGAGCAGTTCTTC
CSVDWGYSYNEQFF
>TRBV19|-|TRBJ1-1|few
TGTGCCTCCCAGGGGCGGTACACTGAAGCTTTCTTT
CASQGRYTEAFF
>TRBV30|-|TRBJ2-1|-
TGTGCCTGGAGTGTACTGGGGTCGTCCGTCGGTGAGCAGTTCTTC
CAWSVLGSSVGEQFF
>TRBV6-4|-|TRBJ2-2|few
TGTGCCAGCAGAAAAGAGCGGGCTACCGGGGAGCTGTTTTTT
CASRKERATGELFF
>TRBV7-9|-|TRBJ1-4|-
TGTGCCAGCAGCACTAGGGGGGTATCGTGGGAAAAACTGTTTTTT
CASSTRGVSWEKLFF
>TRBV19|TRBD1|TRBJ1-5|-
TGTGCCAGTAGTATTGGGGGACAGGGATACCAGCCCCAGCATTTT
CASSIGGQGYQPQHF
>TRBV20-1|TRBD2|TRBJ2-1|-
TGCAGTGCTGATGCGGGAGGCTTCTACAATGAGCAGTTCTTC
CSADAGGFYNEQFF
>TRBV9|-|TRBJ1-2|few
TGTGCCAGCAGCGTAGTCCCGGGTGGTGGCTACACCTTC
CASSVVPGGGYTF
>TRBV6-5|-|TRBJ2-1|few
TGTGCCAGCAGTTACGGGGCGCACAATGAGCAGTTCTTC
CASSYGAHNEQFF
>TRBV18|-|TRBJ2-6|few
TGTGCCAGCTCACCGACACAAGGCATCTCTGGGGCCAACGTCCTGACTTTC
CASSPTQGISGANVLTF
>TRBV5-1|TRBD1|TRBJ1-5|few
TGCGCCAGCAGCTTGGTCGGTGGCACAGGGGGCAATCAGCCCCAGCATTTT
CASSLVGGTGGNQPQHF
>TRBV12-3/TRBV12-4|-|TRBJ2-2|few
TGTGCCAGCAGTTTAGTCCCGGAGACGTGGGAGCTGTTTTTT
CASSLVPETWELFF
>TRBV6-1|-|TRBJ2-7|few
TGTGCCAGCAGCCGGGACGTTACATTATTGAAGTACTTC
CASSRDVTLLKYF
>TRBV20-1|-|TRBJ1-2|few
TGCAGTGCACCGACGACAGCGTTTCAAGGCTACACCTTC
CSAPTTAFQGYTF
>TRBV20-1|-|TRBJ2-3|-
TGCAGTGTAGTTGAGACCTCGGAGGGTGCGCAGTATTTT
CSVVETSEGAQYF
>TRBV4-1|-|TRBJ2-3|-
TGCGCCAGCAGCCAAGTGGGCAGGGAGTTGTCGAATACGCAGTATTTT
CASSQVGRELSNTQYF
>TRBV12-3/TRBV12-4|-|TRBJ1-1|many
TGTGCCAGCAGTTTAGGCCCAGCTAATGATTTT
CASSLGPANDF
>TRBV3-1|TRBD1|TRBJ2-2|-
TGTGCCAGCAGCCAAGATTTAATGAGGGGGCGCACCGGGGAGCTGTTTTTT
CASSQDLMRGRTGELFF
>TRBV7-8|-|TRBJ1-5|-
TGTGCCAGCAGCTTAGGTCTCGGGGGGGCCCCTAATCAGCCCCAGCATTTT
CASSLGLGGAPNQPQHF
>TRBV5-5|-|TRBJ1-1|many
TGTGCCAGCAGCTTGGTCGGCGGGGGGAACACTGAAGCTTTCTTT
CASSLVGGGNTEAFF
>TRBV6-5|-|TRBJ1-1|-
TGTGCCAGCAGTATAACAGGTTCGTACACTGAAGCTTTCTTT
CASSITGSYTEAFF
>TRBV5-5|-|TRBJ1-3|few
TGTGCCGGCAGCCCCCCGGACCTTTCTGGAAACACCATATATTTT
CAGSPPDLSGNTIYF
>TRBV27|TRBD1|TRBJ2-7|-
TGTGCCAGCACATCAGGACAGGGGGTCTACGAGCAGTACTTC
CASTSGQGVYEQYF
>TRBV20-1|-|TRBJ1-2|few
TGCAGTGCCACGACGTTGGGCTATGGCTACACCTTC
CSATTLGYGYTF
>TRBV5-1|-|TRBJ2-1|-
TGCGCCAGCAGCTTGTGGCTCAGCTCCTACAATGAGCAGTTCTTC
CASSLWLSSYNEQFF
>TRBV6-2/TRBV6-3|-|TRBJ1-1|-
TGTGCCAGCAGTTACTCTCCAAAGAACACTGAAGCTTTCTTT
CASSYSPKNTEAFF
>TRBV9|-|TRBJ2-1|few
TGTGCCAGCAGCCCCCCCGCTAGCCATGAGCAGTTCTTC
CASSPPASHEQFF
>TRBV4-3|-|TRBJ2-2|few
TGCGCCAGCAGCCACCGCTCCCAGGGTGGACGAGTCGGGGAGCTGTTTTTT
CASSHRSQGGRVGELFF
>TRBV7-8|-|TRBJ1-1|-
TGTGCCAGCAGCCGCAGGGGTGAGAACACTGAAGCTTTCTTT
CASSRRGENTEAFF
>TRBV20-1|-|TRBJ2-1|many
TGCAGTGCTAGCGGACACAATGAGCAGTTCTTC
CSASGHNEQFF